This T cell receptor beta chain was sequenced for a study of monozygotic twins with inflammatory bowel disease. TCRdb re-called the 5' RACE reads, yielding one record per CDR3 amino acid sequence without DNA. The sample table includes approximately 400,000 distinct CDR3 sequences. The CDR3 totals 15 residues. The V gene's germline CDR1 is SGHRS and CDR2 YFSETQ. V and J are TRBV5-1 and TRBJ2-7; TCRdb proposes TRBD2, but this gene call is untestable without DNA. This receptor was obtained from a human donor with ulcerative colitis or Crohn's disease, or a healthy co-twin of an affected twin (not recorded which). Sequenced material: blood. This chain's CDR3 is CASSTTSGSSYEQYF.